The rows below give T cell receptor beta chains drawn from one sample of a study of blood T cell repertoires in COVID-19. TCRdb keeps only in-frame clones here, not all; method: immunoSEQ multiplex PCR. The sample has tens of thousands of clones, 85% to 90% seen once. Sequencing was carried out using peripheral blood. These TCRs come from a man aged 55-75 years with active COVID-19. The CDR3 runs from the conserved cysteine through the conserved F or W. A D gene is named only where the DNA matches it firmly. Clone sizes are given selectively: once, few, many, or a class where the clone is expanded.

TRBJ2-2	.	.	TRBV19	CASRTATGELFF	TGTGCCAGTAGAACAGCTACCGGGGAGCTGTTTTTT
TRBJ2-7	.	TRBD2	TRBV7-2	CASSSGSLRGLAGPYEQYF	TGTGCCAGCAGCTCCGGAAGCCTACGCGGACTAGCGGGACCCTACGAGCAGTACTTC
TRBJ2-1	.	.	TRBV7-3	CASSLMPREGVDEQFF	TGTGCCAGCAGCTTAATGCCTAGGGAGGGGGTCGATGAGCAGTTCTTC
TRBJ2-4	.	.	TRBV2	CASKGAQGIKNIQYF	TGTGCCAGCAAGGGCGCGCAGGGTATCAAAAACATTCAGTACTTC
TRBJ2-3	.	TRBD2	TRBV7-8	CASSRVLATSTDTQYF	TGTGCCAGCAGCCGAGTACTAGCGACTAGCACAGATACGCAGTATTTT
TRBJ1-4	.	.	TRBV5-4	CASSLSTATSKKLFF	TGTGCCAGCAGCTTGTCGACAGCCACGTCGAAAAAACTGTTTTTT
TRBJ2-1	.	.	TRBV19	CASSPSYNEQFF	TGTGCCAGTAGCCCTTCCTACAATGAGCAGTTCTTC
TRBJ1-1	.	.	TRBV20-1	CSASSTANTEAFF	TGCAGTGCTAGTTCGACAGCCAACACTGAAGCTTTCTTT
TRBJ2-3	.	TRBD2	TRBV4-3	CASSQGLAEDTQYF	TGCGCCAGCAGCCAAGGGCTAGCGGAGGATACGCAGTATTTT
TRBJ2-3	.	TRBD2	TRBV7-2	CASSEGLAGTDTQYF	TGTGCCAGCAGCGAAGGACTAGCGGGTACAGATACGCAGTATTTT
TRBJ2-2	once	TRBD1	TRBV5-8	CASSFAGQGFGELFF	TGTGCCAGCAGCTTCGCGGGACAGGGGTTCGGGGAGCTGTTTTTT
TRBJ2-6	.	.	TRBV9	CASRRDLSGANVLTF	TGTGCCAGCAGGAGGGATTTGTCTGGGGCCAACGTCCTGACTTTC
TRBJ2-7	.	.	TRBV5-6	CASSLGPRDEQYF	TGTGCCAGCAGCTTGGGGCCGAGGGACGAGCAGTACTTC